A selection of T cell receptor beta chains follows, all from one sample in a study of blood T cell repertoires in COVID-19. Here immunoSEQ multiplex PCR was the method, and the copy in TCRdb shows in-frame clones only, minus some. In the table there are approximately 260,000 clones, around 90% of which are singletons. The sequenced sample consisted of PBMCs or T cells enriched from blood (not recorded which). The receptors stem from a woman aged 25 to 39 with acute COVID-19. CDR3s include the opening cysteine and the closing phenylalanine or tryptophan. The D gene is left open where the match is weak. Size is stated for part of the rows, as once, few or many counts, or as a class when the clone is expanded.

D: TRBD1
V: TRBV5-4
J: TRBJ1-3
size: NA
CDR3: CASSLQGPGNTIYF
DNA: TGTGCCAGCAGCTTACAGGGGCCTGGAAACACCATATATTTT

D: NA
V: TRBV5-4
J: TRBJ1-1
size: few
CDR3: CASRPLGLVNTEAFF
DNA: TGTGCCAGCAGGCCGTTAGGACTGGTGAACACTGAAGCTTTCTTT

D: NA
V: TRBV7-9
J: TRBJ1-6
size: NA
CDR3: CASGANNSPLHF
DNA: TGTGCCAGTGGAGCGAATAATTCACCCCTCCACTTT

D: TRBD1
V: TRBV18
J: TRBJ1-1
size: NA
CDR3: CASSSGQANTEAFF
DNA: TGTGCCAGCTCGTCGGGACAGGCGAACACTGAAGCTTTCTTT

D: NA
V: TRBV5-6
J: TRBJ1-2
size: NA
CDR3: CASSSDSRGYTF
DNA: TGTGCCAGCAGCTCGGACAGCCGGGGCTACACCTTC

D: NA
V: TRBV28
J: TRBJ1-2
size: few
CDR3: CASSSVYGYTF
DNA: TGTGCCAGCAGTTCCGTCTATGGCTACACCTTC

D: NA
V: TRBV29-1
J: TRBJ1-5
size: medium-sized
CDR3: CSVRDNFNQPQHF
DNA: TGCAGCGTCCGGGACAACTTCAATCAGCCCCAGCATTTT

D: NA
V: TRBV15
J: TRBJ1-3
size: few
CDR3: CATSRFTAGNTIYF
DNA: TGTGCCACCAGCAGGTTCACAGCTGGAAACACCATATATTTT

D: TRBD1
V: TRBV24-1
J: TRBJ2-7
size: NA
CDR3: CATSERTGVEQYF
DNA: TGTGCCACCAGTGAACGGACAGGGGTCGAGCAGTACTTC

D: NA
V: TRBV29-1
J: TRBJ1-1
size: NA
CDR3: CSVESLSRRGTEAFF
DNA: TGCAGCGTCGAAAGCCTCAGCCGAAGGGGCACTGAAGCTTTCTTT

D: NA
V: TRBV4-2
J: TRBJ2-7
size: NA
CDR3: CASSQGGGTAGNEQYF
DNA: TGTGCCAGCAGCCAAGGGGGCGGGACCGCGGGAAACGAGCAGTACTTC

D: NA
V: TRBV18
J: TRBJ1-2
size: NA
CDR3: CASSSLGQGSYGYTF
DNA: TGTGCCAGCTCATCGCTAGGTCAGGGCTCATATGGCTACACCTTC

D: NA
V: TRBV27
J: TRBJ1-2
size: NA
CDR3: CASSHSPGGGYTF
DNA: TGTGCCAGCAGTCACTCCCCGGGGGGTGGCTACACCTTC

D: NA
V: TRBV7-9
J: TRBJ2-3
size: NA
CDR3: CAINGAPRTDTQYF
DNA: TGTGCCATCAATGGGGCACCCCGCACAGATACGCAGTATTTT

D: NA
V: TRBV2
J: TRBJ2-2
size: NA
CDR3: CASRQGNTGELFF
DNA: TGTGCCAGCAGACAGGGAAACACCGGGGAGCTGTTTTTT

D: NA
V: TRBV10-3
J: TRBJ1-1
size: NA
CDR3: CAISRTTRNTEAFF
DNA: TGTGCCATCAGTCGGACGACTAGAAACACTGAAGCTTTCTTT